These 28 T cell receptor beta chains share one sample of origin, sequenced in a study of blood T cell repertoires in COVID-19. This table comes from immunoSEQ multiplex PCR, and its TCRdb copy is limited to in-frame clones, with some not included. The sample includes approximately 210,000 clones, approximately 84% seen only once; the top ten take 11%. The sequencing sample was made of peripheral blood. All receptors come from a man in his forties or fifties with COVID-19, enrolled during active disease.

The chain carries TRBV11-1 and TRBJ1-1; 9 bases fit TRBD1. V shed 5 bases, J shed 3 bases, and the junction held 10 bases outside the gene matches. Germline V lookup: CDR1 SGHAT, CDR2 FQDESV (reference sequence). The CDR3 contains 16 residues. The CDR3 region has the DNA TGTGCCAGCAGCGTAAGTTGGGGACAGGGCGACACTGAAGCTTTCTTT. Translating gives CASSVSWGQGDTEAFF.

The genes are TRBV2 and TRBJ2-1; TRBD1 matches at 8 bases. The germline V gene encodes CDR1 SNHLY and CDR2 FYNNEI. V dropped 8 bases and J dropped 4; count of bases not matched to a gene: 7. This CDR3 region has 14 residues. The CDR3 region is CASRLQGGYNEQFF. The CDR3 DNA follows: TGTGCCAGCCGATTACAGGGGGGTTACAATGAGCAGTTCTTC.

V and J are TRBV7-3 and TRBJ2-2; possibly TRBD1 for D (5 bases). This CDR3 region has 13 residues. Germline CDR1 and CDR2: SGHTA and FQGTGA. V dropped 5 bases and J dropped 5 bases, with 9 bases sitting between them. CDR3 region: CASSRGQTGELFF. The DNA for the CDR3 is TGTGCCAGCAGCCGAGGACAAACCGGGGAGCTGTTTTTT.

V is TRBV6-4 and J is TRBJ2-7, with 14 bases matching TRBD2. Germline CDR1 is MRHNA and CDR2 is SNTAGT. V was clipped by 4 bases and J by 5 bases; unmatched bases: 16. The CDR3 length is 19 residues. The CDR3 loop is CASSGPGTSGRVHLDEQYF. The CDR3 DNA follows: TGTGCCAGCAGTGGGCCCGGGACTAGCGGGAGAGTCCATTTAGACGAGCAGTACTTC.

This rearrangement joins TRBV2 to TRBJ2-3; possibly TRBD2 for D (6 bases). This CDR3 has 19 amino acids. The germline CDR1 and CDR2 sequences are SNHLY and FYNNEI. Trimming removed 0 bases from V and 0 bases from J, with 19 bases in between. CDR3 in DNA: TGTGCCAGCAGTGAAGCGGCGGGACGAATCTTCTCTAGCACAGATACGCAGTATTTT. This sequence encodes CASSEAAGRIFSSTDTQYF.

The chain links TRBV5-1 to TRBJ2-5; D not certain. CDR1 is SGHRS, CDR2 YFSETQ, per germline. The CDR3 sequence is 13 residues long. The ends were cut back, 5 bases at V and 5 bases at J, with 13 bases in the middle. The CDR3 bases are TGCGCCAGCAGGGCAACCCCCGGGGAGACCCAGTACTTC. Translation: CASRATPGETQYF.

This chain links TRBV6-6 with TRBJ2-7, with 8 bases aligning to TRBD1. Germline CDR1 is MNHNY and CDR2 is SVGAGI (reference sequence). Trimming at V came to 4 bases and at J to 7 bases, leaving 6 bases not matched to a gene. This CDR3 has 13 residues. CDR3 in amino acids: CASSSDRAMEQYF. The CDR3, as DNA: TGTGCCAGCAGTTCGGACAGGGCGATGGAGCAGTACTTC.

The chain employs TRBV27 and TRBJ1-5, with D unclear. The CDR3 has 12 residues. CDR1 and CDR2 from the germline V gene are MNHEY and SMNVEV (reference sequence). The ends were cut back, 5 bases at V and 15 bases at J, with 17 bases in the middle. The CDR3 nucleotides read TGTGCCAGCAGTCCCGGAGGGCCTTTCTGGCATTTT. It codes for CASSPGGPFWHF.

CDR3 in amino acids: CASSRGLAGTGELFF. In nucleotides, the CDR3 is TGTGCCAGCAGCCGGGGACTAGCGGGCACCGGGGAGCTGTTTTTT. The V gene is TRBV7-8, the J gene TRBJ2-2; 12 nucleotides align to TRBD2. V lost 5 bases to trimming and J lost 4 bases; unmatched junction nucleotides: 2. Per the germline V gene, CDR1 is SGHVS and CDR2 is FQNEAQ. This CDR3 is 15 amino acids long.

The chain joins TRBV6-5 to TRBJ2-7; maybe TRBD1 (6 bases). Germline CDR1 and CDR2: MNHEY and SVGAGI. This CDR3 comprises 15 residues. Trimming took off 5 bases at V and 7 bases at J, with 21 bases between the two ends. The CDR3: CASSSPGHPPVEQYF. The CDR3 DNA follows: TGTGCCAGCAGTAGCCCGGGACATCCACCGGTAGAGCAGTACTTC.

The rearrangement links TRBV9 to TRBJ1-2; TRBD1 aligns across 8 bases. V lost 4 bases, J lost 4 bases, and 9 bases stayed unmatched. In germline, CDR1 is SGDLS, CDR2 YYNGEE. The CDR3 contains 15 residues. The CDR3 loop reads CASSPRTGRVYGYTF. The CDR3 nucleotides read TGTGCCAGCAGCCCACGGACAGGGAGGGTCTATGGCTACACCTTC.

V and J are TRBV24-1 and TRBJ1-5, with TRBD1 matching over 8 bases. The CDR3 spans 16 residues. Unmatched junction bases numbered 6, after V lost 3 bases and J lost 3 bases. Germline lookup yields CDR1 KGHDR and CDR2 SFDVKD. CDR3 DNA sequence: TGTGCCACCAGTGATACACGACAGGGGAACAATCAGCCCCAGCATTTT. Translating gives CATSDTRQGNNQPQHF.

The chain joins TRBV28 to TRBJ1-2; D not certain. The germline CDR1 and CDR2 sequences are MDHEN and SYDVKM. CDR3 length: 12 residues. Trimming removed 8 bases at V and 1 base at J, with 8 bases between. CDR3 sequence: CASGRGNYGYTF. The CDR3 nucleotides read TGTGCCAGCGGTCGGGGTAACTATGGCTACACCTTC.

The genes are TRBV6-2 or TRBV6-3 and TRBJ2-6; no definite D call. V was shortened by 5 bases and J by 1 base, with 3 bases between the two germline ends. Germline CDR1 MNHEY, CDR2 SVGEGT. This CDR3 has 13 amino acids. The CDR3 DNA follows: TGTGCCAGCAGTCAATCTGGGGCCAACGTCCTGACTTTC. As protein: CASSQSGANVLTF.

The CDR3 DNA is TGTGCCTCTCAGAGCGGCAGACACGCTGGGGGCTACACCTTC. It yields the protein CASQSGRHAGGYTF. V is TRBV7-9 and J is TRBJ1-2; D unresolved. CDR3 length: 14 amino acids. The V gene lost 11 bases and the J gene lost 8 bases, with 24 bases spanning the gap. The germline CDR1 and CDR2 sequences are SEHNR and FQNEAQ (reference sequence).

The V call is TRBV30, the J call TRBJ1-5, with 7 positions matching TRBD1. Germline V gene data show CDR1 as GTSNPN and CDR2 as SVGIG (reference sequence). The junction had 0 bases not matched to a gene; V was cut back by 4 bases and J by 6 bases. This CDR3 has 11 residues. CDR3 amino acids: CAWTGGQPQHF. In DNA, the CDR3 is TGTGCCTGGACAGGGGGTCAGCCCCAGCATTTT.

The CDR3 nucleotides read TGTGCCAGCAGCTTAGCGCATCCGGGACAGGGGAGCAATCAGCCCCAGCATTTT. Its translation: CASSLAHPGQGSNQPQHF. The V gene is TRBV7-8, the J gene TRBJ1-5, with 10 bases lining up with TRBD1. CDR1 is SGHVS, CDR2 FQNEAQ, per germline. The CDR3 length is 18 residues. Unmatched junction bases numbered 6, after V lost 0 bases and J lost 1 base.

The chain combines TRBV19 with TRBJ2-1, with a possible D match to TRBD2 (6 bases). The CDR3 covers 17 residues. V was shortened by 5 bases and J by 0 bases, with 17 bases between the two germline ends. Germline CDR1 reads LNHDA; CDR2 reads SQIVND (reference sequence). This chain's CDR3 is CASSFVLGGLSYNEQFF. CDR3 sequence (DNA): TGTGCCAGTAGTTTTGTGTTGGGAGGCCTCTCCTACAATGAGCAGTTCTTC.

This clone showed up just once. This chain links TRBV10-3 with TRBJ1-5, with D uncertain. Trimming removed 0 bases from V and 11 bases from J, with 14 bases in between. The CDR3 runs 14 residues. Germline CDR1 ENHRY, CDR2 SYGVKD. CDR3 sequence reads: CAISESGGGWSQHF. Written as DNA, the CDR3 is TGTGCCATCAGTGAGTCGGGTGGCGGGTGGTCCCAGCATTTT.

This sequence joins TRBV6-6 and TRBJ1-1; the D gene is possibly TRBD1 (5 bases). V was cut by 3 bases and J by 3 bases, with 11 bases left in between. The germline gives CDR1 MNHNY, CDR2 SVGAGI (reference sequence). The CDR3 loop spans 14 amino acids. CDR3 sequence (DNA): TGTGCCAGCAGTTATAGGACAAGGGACACTGAAGCTTTCTTT. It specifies CASSYRTRDTEAFF.

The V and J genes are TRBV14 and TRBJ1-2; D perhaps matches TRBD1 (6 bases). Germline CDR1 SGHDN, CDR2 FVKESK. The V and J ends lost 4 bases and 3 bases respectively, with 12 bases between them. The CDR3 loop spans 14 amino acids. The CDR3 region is CASSPTGADYGYTF. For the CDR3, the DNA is TGTGCCAGCAGCCCGACAGGAGCCGACTATGGCTACACCTTC.

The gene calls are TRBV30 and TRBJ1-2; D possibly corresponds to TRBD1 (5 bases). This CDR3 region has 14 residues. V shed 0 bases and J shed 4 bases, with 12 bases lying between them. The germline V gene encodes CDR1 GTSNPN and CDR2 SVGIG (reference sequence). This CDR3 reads CAWSVSRVSYGYTF. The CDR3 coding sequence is TGTGCCTGGAGTGTGTCCAGGGTGTCCTATGGCTACACCTTC.

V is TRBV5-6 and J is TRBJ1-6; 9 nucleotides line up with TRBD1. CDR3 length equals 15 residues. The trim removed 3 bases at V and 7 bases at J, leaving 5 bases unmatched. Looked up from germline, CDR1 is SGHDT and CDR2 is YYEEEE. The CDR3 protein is CASSSGTGLNSPLHF. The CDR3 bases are TGTGCCAGCAGCTCGGGGACAGGGCTGAATTCACCCCTCCACTTT.

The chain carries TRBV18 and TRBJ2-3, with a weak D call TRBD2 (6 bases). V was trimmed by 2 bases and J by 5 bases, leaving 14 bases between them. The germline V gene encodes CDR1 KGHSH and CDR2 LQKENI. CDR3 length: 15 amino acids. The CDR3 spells CASSPSTGAVDTQYF. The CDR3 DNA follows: TGTGCCAGCTCACCATCGACGGGAGCGGTAGATACGCAGTATTTT.

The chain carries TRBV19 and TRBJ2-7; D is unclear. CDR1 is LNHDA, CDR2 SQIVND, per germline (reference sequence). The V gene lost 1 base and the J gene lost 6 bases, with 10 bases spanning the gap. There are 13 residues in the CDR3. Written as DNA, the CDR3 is TGTGCCAGTAGTATAGGACAAGCTGCCGAGCAGTACTTC. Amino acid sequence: CASSIGQAAEQYF.

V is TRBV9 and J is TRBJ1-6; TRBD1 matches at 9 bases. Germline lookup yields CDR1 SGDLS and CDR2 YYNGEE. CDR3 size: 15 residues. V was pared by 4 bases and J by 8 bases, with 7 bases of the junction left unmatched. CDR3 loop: CASSPGTGSYSPLHF. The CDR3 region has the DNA TGTGCCAGCAGCCCAGGGACAGGGAGTTATTCACCCCTCCACTTT.

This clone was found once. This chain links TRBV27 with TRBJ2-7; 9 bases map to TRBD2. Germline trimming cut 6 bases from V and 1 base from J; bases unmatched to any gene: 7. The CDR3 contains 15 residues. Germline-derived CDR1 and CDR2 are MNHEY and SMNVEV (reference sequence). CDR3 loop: CASSRLAGPSYEQYF. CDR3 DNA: TGTGCCAGCAGCCGTCTAGCGGGGCCTTCCTACGAGCAGTACTTC.

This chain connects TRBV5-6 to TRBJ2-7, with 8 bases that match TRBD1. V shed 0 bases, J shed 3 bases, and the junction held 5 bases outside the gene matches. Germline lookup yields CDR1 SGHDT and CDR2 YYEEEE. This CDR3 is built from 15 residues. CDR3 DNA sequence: TGTGCCAGCAGCTTGGGGGACAGGAATTACTACGAGCAGTACTTC. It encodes CASSLGDRNYYEQYF.